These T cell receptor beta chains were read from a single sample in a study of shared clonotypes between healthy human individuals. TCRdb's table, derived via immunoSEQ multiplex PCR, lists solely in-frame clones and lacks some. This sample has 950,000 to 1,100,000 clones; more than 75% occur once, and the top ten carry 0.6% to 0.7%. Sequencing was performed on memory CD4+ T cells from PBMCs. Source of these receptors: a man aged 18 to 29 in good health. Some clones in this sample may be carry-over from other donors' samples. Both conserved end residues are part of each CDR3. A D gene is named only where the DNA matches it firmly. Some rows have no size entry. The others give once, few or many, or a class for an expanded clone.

CDR3nt: TGCGCCAGCAGCTTGGGGCGACTTGCGAAAGAGACCCAGTACTTC
CDR3aa: CASSLGRLAKETQYF
v_gene: TRBV5-1
abundance: .
d_gene: .
len: 15
j_gene: TRBJ2-5

CDR3nt: TGTGCCAGCAGCACGAGGTCAGATCAGCCCCAGCATTTT
CDR3aa: CASSTRSDQPQHF
v_gene: TRBV9
abundance: .
d_gene: .
len: 13
j_gene: TRBJ1-5

CDR3nt: TGCGCCAGCAGCCCCGACGACAGGGTCGTCTATGGCTACACCTTC
CDR3aa: CASSPDDRVVYGYTF
v_gene: TRBV5-1
abundance: .
d_gene: TRBD1
len: 15
j_gene: TRBJ1-2

CDR3nt: TGTGCCACCAGCAGAGGAATAGGGACTACTCAGTTCTTC
CDR3aa: CATSRGIGTTQFF
v_gene: TRBV15
abundance: .
d_gene: TRBD2
len: 13
j_gene: TRBJ2-1

CDR3nt: TGTGCCAGCAGTTTTCGTATATTCCGGGGGGACAGGGGCAACTATGGCTACACCTTC
CDR3aa: CASSFRIFRGDRGNYGYTF
v_gene: TRBV27
abundance: .
d_gene: TRBD1
len: 19
j_gene: TRBJ1-2

CDR3nt: TGCGCCAGCAGCTCCGATGCCCCGACAGGGGGGACCTACGAGCAGTACTTC
CDR3aa: CASSSDAPTGGTYEQYF
v_gene: TRBV5-1
abundance: .
d_gene: TRBD1
len: 17
j_gene: TRBJ2-7

CDR3nt: TGCAGCATATTGATAGGGGGCGGCCTGGGAGAGCAGTACTTC
CDR3aa: CSILIGGGLGEQYF
v_gene: TRBV29-1
abundance: few
d_gene: TRBD1
len: 14
j_gene: TRBJ2-7

CDR3nt: TGTGCCACCCGTTTCGGACAGTTCAACTATGGCTACACCTTC
CDR3aa: CATRFGQFNYGYTF
v_gene: TRBV27
abundance: few
d_gene: .
len: 14
j_gene: TRBJ1-2

CDR3nt: TGTGCCAGCAGCTTGAATCCAGGACCCTACGAGCAGTACTTC
CDR3aa: CASSLNPGPYEQYF
v_gene: TRBV5-5
abundance: .
d_gene: .
len: 14
j_gene: TRBJ2-7

CDR3nt: TGTGCCAGCAGCTTAGAATTCGGACGGAACTATGGCTACACCTTC
CDR3aa: CASSLEFGRNYGYTF
v_gene: TRBV7-8
abundance: .
d_gene: .
len: 15
j_gene: TRBJ1-2

CDR3nt: TGCAGTCACGGGAGCACAGATACGCAGTATTTT
CDR3aa: CSHGSTDTQYF
v_gene: TRBV20-1
abundance: few
d_gene: .
len: 11
j_gene: TRBJ2-3

CDR3nt: TGTGCCAGCAGCCTCCGGGACAGGAACACTGAAGCTTTCTTT
CDR3aa: CASSLRDRNTEAFF
v_gene: TRBV7-8
abundance: few
d_gene: TRBD1
len: 14
j_gene: TRBJ1-1

CDR3nt: TGCGCCAGCAGCTTATTTACTAGCGGGAGTGTTAATGAGCAGTTCTTC
CDR3aa: CASSLFTSGSVNEQFF
v_gene: TRBV5-1
abundance: .
d_gene: TRBD2
len: 16
j_gene: TRBJ2-1

CDR3nt: TGTGCCATCAGAAATACAGTCTCTGGGGCCAACGTCCTGACTTTC
CDR3aa: CAIRNTVSGANVLTF
v_gene: TRBV10-3
abundance: .
d_gene: .
len: 15
j_gene: TRBJ2-6

CDR3nt: TGTGCCAGCAGTTCCCAGGGAGACGGTGGCTACACCTTC
CDR3aa: CASSSQGDGGYTF
v_gene: TRBV28
abundance: .
d_gene: .
len: 13
j_gene: TRBJ1-2

CDR3nt: TGTGCCAGCAGTCATTGGACAACTAGCGGACAAGAGACCCAGTACTTC
CDR3aa: CASSHWTTSGQETQYF
v_gene: TRBV2
abundance: .
d_gene: TRBD2
len: 16
j_gene: TRBJ2-5

CDR3nt: TGTGCCTGGGGGGAGGTTGGGGCTGGGGCCAACGTCCTGACTTTC
CDR3aa: CAWGEVGAGANVLTF
v_gene: TRBV30
abundance: .
d_gene: .
len: 15
j_gene: TRBJ2-6

CDR3nt: TGCGCCAGCAGCCGGCCCGGGAGGGACACCATATATTTT
CDR3aa: CASSRPGRDTIYF
v_gene: TRBV4-1
abundance: many
d_gene: .
len: 13
j_gene: TRBJ1-3

CDR3nt: TGCGCCAGCAGCTTGGGACAGGGGGCAGCGGAGACCCAGTACTTC
CDR3aa: CASSLGQGAAETQYF
v_gene: TRBV5-1
abundance: few
d_gene: TRBD1
len: 15
j_gene: TRBJ2-5

CDR3nt: TGTGCCATCAGTGAGCCCCCCGGAGGGGCGGGAGGAGGAGAGACCCAGTACTTC
CDR3aa: CAISEPPGGAGGGETQYF
v_gene: TRBV10-3
abundance: once
d_gene: TRBD2
len: 18
j_gene: TRBJ2-5

CDR3nt: TGTGCCAGCAGTGAACGGACAGGCCGCTCTGGAAACACCATATATTTT
CDR3aa: CASSERTGRSGNTIYF
v_gene: TRBV6-1
abundance: .
d_gene: TRBD1
len: 16
j_gene: TRBJ1-3

CDR3nt: TGTGCCAGCAGCTTAGGGCGGAGTTACAATGAGCAGTTCTTC
CDR3aa: CASSLGRSYNEQFF
v_gene: TRBV7-8
abundance: .
d_gene: .
len: 14
j_gene: TRBJ2-1

CDR3nt: TGTGCCAGCAGCTTAGAAACAGGGGGAGCCTACGAGCAGTACTTC
CDR3aa: CASSLETGGAYEQYF
v_gene: TRBV11-2
abundance: .
d_gene: TRBD1
len: 15
j_gene: TRBJ2-7

CDR3nt: TGTGCCAGCAGCTTAGCCTCTCGGGTGAACACAGATACGCAGTATTTT
CDR3aa: CASSLASRVNTDTQYF
v_gene: TRBV7-2
abundance: .
d_gene: .
len: 16
j_gene: TRBJ2-3

CDR3nt: TGTGCCAGCAGCGGGCGGGACCCTCACTATGGCTACACCTTC
CDR3aa: CASSGRDPHYGYTF
v_gene: TRBV7-2
abundance: few
d_gene: .
len: 14
j_gene: TRBJ1-2

CDR3nt: TGTGCCAGCAGTTTATGGGGCAGAAACTCTGGAAACACCATATATTTT
CDR3aa: CASSLWGRNSGNTIYF
v_gene: TRBV28
abundance: .
d_gene: .
len: 16
j_gene: TRBJ1-3

CDR3nt: TGTGCCAGCAGCACGGACTCATCTAGCACAGATACGCAGTATTTT
CDR3aa: CASSTDSSSTDTQYF
v_gene: TRBV5-4
abundance: .
d_gene: .
len: 15
j_gene: TRBJ2-3